The next 2 T cell receptor beta chains were all read from a single sample in a study of blood T cell repertoires in COVID-19. Measured with immunoSEQ multiplex PCR; TCRdb has only the in-frame clones, and not every one. The profile shows around 190,000 clones, over 80% of them singletons. Sequenced input: PBMCs or T cells enriched from blood (not recorded which). The receptors stem from a woman aged 30 to 39 who had been exposed to COVID-19.

The V and J genes are TRBV7-6 and TRBJ2-7, with D possibly matching TRBD1 (5 bases). The CDR3 is 15 residues long. Germline V gives CDR1 SGHVS, CDR2 FNYEAQ. With 5 bases removed from V and 4 bases from J, the gap between germline ends came to 18 bases. CDR3 region: CASSQAGQGDYEQYF. The CDR3 coding sequence is TGTGCCAGCAGCCAAGCAGGGCAGGGCGATTACGAGCAGTACTTC.

The V and J genes are TRBV6-5 and TRBJ1-2, with TRBD1 matching 9 bases. The V gene's germline CDR1 is MNHEY and CDR2 SVGAGI. The ends lost 10 bases at V and 5 bases at J; junction bases unmatched: 11. The CDR3 loop spans 14 amino acids. The CDR3 DNA reads as TGTGCCACCCAGAGAGGGACAGGGTTTTATGGCTACACCTTC. Translation: CATQRGTGFYGYTF.